The clone carrying this TCR beta chain appeared a few times. The data derive from a study of sequential checkpoint blockade in melanoma. TCRdb keeps only in-frame clones here, not all; method: immunoSEQ multiplex PCR. The repertoire holds about 12,000 clones, with 60% to 75% as singletons. The V gene end was trimmed by 4 bases and the J gene end by 7 bases; junction bases not matched to a gene: 11. The CDR3 runs 15 residues. Germline-derived CDR1 and CDR2 are SGHDT and YYEEEE. Sample treatment: randomized to nivolumab then ipilimumab (arm A) or the reverse (arm B). The specimen comprised CD8+ T cells sorted from blood (inferred from file names), sampled from a patient given nivolumab and ipilimumab in sequence. The sequence came from a human donor with melanoma. V gene TRBV5-6 combines with J gene TRBJ2-1; 7 bases map to TRBD2. CDR3 residues: CASSLVREILNEQFF. CDR3 coding DNA: TGTGCCAGCAGCCTGGTGCGGGAGATATTAAATGAGCAGTTCTTC.